The 18 T cell receptor beta chains below come from one sample, sequenced in a study of T cells in Graves' hyperthyroidism and ophthalmopathy. TCR beta CDR3 sequences were amplified from RNA transcripts. When the TCR CDR3 underwent first-round RT-PCR, the HTBI primer set was used. TCRdb re-analysed the multiplex PCR reads in MiXCR, keeping a single row per CDR3 protein. The sample has 450,000 to 700,000 distinct CDR3 sequences; about half are singletons. Sequencing was performed on peripheral blood or thyroid tissue (not recorded which). The source of these receptors is an adult woman with Graves' disease, either hyperthyroidism or ophthalmopathy (not recorded which).

Ten or more counts support this clonotype. The chain carries TRBV11-2 and TRBJ2-5; TRBD2 matches at 9 bases. Germline assignment: CDR1 SGHAT and CDR2 FQNNGV. The V gene end was trimmed by 3 bases and the J gene end by 2 bases; junction bases not matched to a gene: 10. This CDR3 has 17 residues. The chain's CDR3 is CASSFGLAGRGQETQYF. Written as DNA, the CDR3 is TGTGCCAGCAGCTTCGGTCTAGCGGGAAGGGGGCAAGAGACCCAGTACTTC.

The chain carries TRBV15 and TRBJ2-5, with D possibly TRBD1 on 5 matching bases. This CDR3 has 14 amino acids. Trimming stripped 4 bases from V and 7 bases from J, with 16 bases between. Germline V lookup: CDR1 LNHNV, CDR2 YYDKDF (reference sequence). Here the CDR3 reads CATSMPGFLGTQYF. The CDR3 coding sequence is TGTGCCACCAGCATGCCAGGGTTCTTGGGGACCCAGTACTTC.

This clonotype has a count of ten or more. The chain carries TRBV11-2 and TRBJ2-5, with TRBD2 as a possible D gene (5 bases). Looked up from germline, CDR1 is SGHAT and CDR2 is FQNNGV. This CDR3 is built from 12 residues. V was shortened by 6 bases and J by 2 bases, with 7 bases between the two germline ends. CDR3 bases: TGTGCCAGCAGTCGGGAACAAGAGACCCAGTACTTC. Protein sequence: CASSREQETQYF.

Concerning this clonotype: This sequence may be a read error, since a much larger clone differs from it by one base. Likely a read error: the CDR3 ends without its conserved phenylalanine or tryptophan. The genes are TRBV6-5 and TRBJ1-5; D unclear. The CDR3 runs 14 residues. V was pared by 1 base and J by 4 bases, with 8 bases between. Looked up from germline, CDR1 is MNHEY and CDR2 is SVGAGI. CDR3 DNA: TGTGCCAGCAGTTACTTGGTGCAAAATCAGCCCCAGCATCTT. Its protein is CASSYLVQNQPQHL.

This clonotype was observed many times. J is TRBJ1-2 and V is TRBV7-2; 10 nucleotides agree with TRBD1. Germline V gene sequence: CDR1 SGHTA, CDR2 FQGNSA. The CDR3 covers 15 residues. Trimming at V came to 4 bases and at J to 7 bases, leaving 9 bases not matched to a gene. This CDR3 reads CASSYGPGQGLGYTF. The CDR3 coding sequence is TGTGCCAGCAGCTACGGGCCGGGACAGGGGCTTGGCTACACCTTC.

This clonotype was observed many times. This chain connects TRBV5-1 to TRBJ2-7; possible D gene TRBD2, 6 bases. Germline V gene sequence: CDR1 SGHRS, CDR2 YFSETQ. The CDR3 contains 15 residues. V gave up 3 bases and J gave up 2 bases, with 15 bases separating them. Written as DNA, the CDR3 is TGCGCCAGCAGCTGGACGGGAGCCGTTCCCTACGAGCAGTACTTC. It translates to CASSWTGAVPYEQYF.

This clonotype was counted many times. The chain joins TRBV11-2 to TRBJ1-1; the match to TRBD1 covers 8 bases. This CDR3 comprises 15 residues. Per the germline V gene, CDR1 is SGHAT and CDR2 is FQNNGV. The V and J ends lost 5 bases and 5 bases, in that order; junction bases with no gene match: 10. CDR3 sequence: CASSIYRGTLTEAFF. In DNA form, the CDR3 reads TGTGCCAGCAGCATATACAGGGGGACCTTAACTGAAGCTTTCTTT.

The V and J genes are TRBV7-2 and TRBJ1-2, with D unclear. Germline-derived CDR1 and CDR2 are SGHTA and FQGNSA. This CDR3 is 11 amino acids long. Trimming removed 5 bases at V and 8 bases at J, with 9 bases between. The CDR3 DNA reads as TGTGCCAGCAGCCCGGGCCGAGGCTACACCTTC. Amino acids: CASSPGRGYTF.

Ten or more counts support this clonotype. The V call is TRBV7-2, the J call TRBJ1-1; no clear D. Per germline, CDR1 SGHTA and CDR2 FQGNSA. The CDR3 covers 13 residues. The V end was cut by 6 bases, the J end by 6 bases, with 14 bases between. The DNA of the CDR3 is TGTGCCAGCAGGGGTGTCGGGTTCCCTGAAGCTTTCTTT. Protein product: CASRGVGFPEAFF.

The rearrangement links TRBV7-9 to TRBJ1-5, with a weak D call TRBD1 (5 bases). Germline V gives CDR1 SEHNR, CDR2 FQNEAQ (reference sequence). The CDR3 consists of 14 residues. V was trimmed by 9 bases and J by 5 bases, leaving 17 bases between them. The CDR3 DNA sequence: TGTGCCAGTAGTATAGAAGGCAGGGATCAGCCCCAGCATTTT. Translated: CASSIEGRDQPQHF.

V gene TRBV7-2 combines with J gene TRBJ1-5; D perhaps matches TRBD1 (5 bases). Germline values: CDR1 SGHTA, CDR2 FQGNSA. The CDR3 loop spans 12 amino acids. The ends were cut back, 7 bases at V and 15 bases at J, with 19 bases in the middle. CDR3 DNA sequence: TGTGCCAGCAAACTAGGGAGGGGTCTCCGGCATTTT. As protein: CASKLGRGLRHF.

This clonotype occurred many times. The chain employs TRBV6-4 and TRBJ1-5; D is undetermined. The germline V gene encodes CDR1 MRHNA and CDR2 SNTAGT. This CDR3 region has 13 residues. V shed 3 bases and J shed 11 bases, with 14 bases lying between them. Here the CDR3 reads CASSEGEKSSQHF. As DNA, the CDR3 is TGTGCCAGCAGTGAAGGAGAGAAGAGTTCCCAGCATTTT.

This clonotype was found a few times. This chain connects TRBV29-1 to TRBJ2-7; possible D gene TRBD1, 6 bases. V shed 6 bases and J shed 2 bases, with 26 bases lying between them. CDR3 length equals 17 residues. Germline lookup yields CDR1 SQVTM and CDR2 ANQGSEA. The CDR3 reads CSVGASSPDRHPYEQYF. CDR3 DNA sequence: TGCAGCGTGGGCGCCAGCAGCCCGGACAGACATCCCTACGAGCAGTACTTC.

The chain carries TRBV5-1 and TRBJ2-2; the D gene is possibly TRBD1 (5 bases). The CDR3 consists of 15 residues. Germline V gene lookup returns CDR1 SGHRS and CDR2 YFSETQ. Trimming stripped 3 bases from V and 7 bases from J, with 16 bases between. This CDR3 is CASSSYMGLVGELFF. CDR3 sequence (DNA): TGCGCCAGCAGCTCCTACATGGGGCTGGTCGGGGAGCTGTTTTTT.

V gene TRBV29-1 combines with J gene TRBJ1-2, with TRBD1 identical over 7 bases. Germline CDR1 is SQVTM and CDR2 is ANQGSEA. With 0 bases clipped from V and 7 bases from J, the junction kept 11 bases outside the gene matches. CDR3 length: 15 residues. The chain's CDR3 is CSVEDHRRGQSGYTF. The CDR3 DNA reads TGCAGCGTTGAAGATCACCGGAGGGGACAGAGTGGCTACACCTTC.

As concerns this clonotype: A junction end diverges from the germline sequence, so it may reflect a read error. This chain connects TRBV19 to TRBJ2-7; 9 bases fit TRBD1. Germline-derived CDR1 and CDR2 are LNHDA and SQIVND (reference sequence). The CDR3 totals 14 residues. This CDR3 reads CASTIQGATGELYF. The CDR3 DNA sequence: TGTGCCAGTACAATACAGGGGGCCACCGGGGAGCTGTACTTC.

The rearrangement joins TRBV15 to TRBJ1-1, with D perhaps TRBD1 (6 bases). Trimming took off 8 bases at V and 5 bases at J, with 18 bases between the two ends. The CDR3 has 14 amino acids. Germline V gives CDR1 LNHNV, CDR2 YYDKDF (reference sequence). The CDR3 nucleotides are TGTGCCACCCAGCCCCCAGGGGCTAAGACTGAAGCTTTCTTT. Translation gives CATQPPGAKTEAFF.

The chain couples TRBV29-1 to TRBJ1-1; D gene unclear. Trimming stripped 8 bases from V and 0 bases from J, with 7 bases between. The CDR3 runs 11 residues. Germline CDR1 is SQVTM and CDR2 is ANQGSEA. CDR3 residues: CSCRMNTEAFF. CDR3 in DNA: TGCAGCTGCCGGATGAACACTGAAGCTTTCTTT.